This TCR beta chain was captured by sequencing in a study of blood T cell repertoires in COVID-19. Study-wide background: Sample material is recorded as cDNA or gDNA derived from T cells, B-cell-depleted T cells, or PBMCs.

Assay: immunoSEQ multiplex PCR; the TCRdb copy retains only in-frame clones and omits some. The sample has approximately 45,000 clones, approximately 83% seen once; the top ten hold about 3.2%. This clone came up a few times. The length of the CDR3 is 15 residues. V was cut by 0 bases and J by 2 bases, with 10 bases left in between. The germline V gene has CDR1 ENHRY and CDR2 SYGVKD. The J gene is TRBJ1-2, the V gene TRBV10-3; D is uncertain. The TCR was taken from a woman over 75 with acute or convalescent COVID-19. The specimen was peripheral blood. The chain's CDR3 is CAISESGNPNYGYTF. CDR3 sequence (DNA): TGTGCCATCAGTGAGTCGGGCAATCCCAACTATGGCTACACCTTC.